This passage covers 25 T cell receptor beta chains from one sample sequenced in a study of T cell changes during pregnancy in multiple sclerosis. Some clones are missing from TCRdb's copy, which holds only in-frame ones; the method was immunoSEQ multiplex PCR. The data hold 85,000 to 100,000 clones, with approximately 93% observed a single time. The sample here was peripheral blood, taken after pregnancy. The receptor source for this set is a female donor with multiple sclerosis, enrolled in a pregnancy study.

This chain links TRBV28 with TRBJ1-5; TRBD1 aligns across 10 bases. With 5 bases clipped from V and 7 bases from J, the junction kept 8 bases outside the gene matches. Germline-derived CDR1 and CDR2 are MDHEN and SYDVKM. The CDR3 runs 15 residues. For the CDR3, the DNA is TGTGCCAGCAGTCCTTCCGGGACAGGGGACCAGCCCCAGCATTTT. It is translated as CASSPSGTGDQPQHF.

The CDR3 DNA sequence: TGTGCCAGTAGCCTAACAGGGGGAAACACCATATATTTT. The encoded protein is CASSLTGGNTIYF. J is TRBJ1-3 and V is TRBV19, with a possible D match to TRBD1 (6 bases). This CDR3 region has 13 residues. Germline CDR1 and CDR2: LNHDA and SQIVND (reference sequence). Trimming pared 6 bases from V and 4 bases from J, leaving 10 bases between.

The CDR3: CASSFGGGREGETQYF. The CDR3 coding sequence is TGTGCCAGCAGCTTCGGAGGAGGCCGGGAGGGAGAGACCCAGTACTTC. V gene TRBV5-6 combines with J gene TRBJ2-5; 8 nucleotides line up with TRBD2. Germline lookup yields CDR1 SGHDT and CDR2 YYEEEE. Trimming at V came to 2 bases and at J to 4 bases, leaving 10 bases not matched to a gene. This CDR3 has 16 amino acids.

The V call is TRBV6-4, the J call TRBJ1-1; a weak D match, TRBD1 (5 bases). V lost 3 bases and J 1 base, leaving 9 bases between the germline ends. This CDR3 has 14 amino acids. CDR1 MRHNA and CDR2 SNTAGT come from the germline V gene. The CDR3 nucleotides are TGTGCCAGCAGTGAGGGGGGGAGGAACACTGAAGCTTTCTTT. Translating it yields CASSEGGRNTEAFF.

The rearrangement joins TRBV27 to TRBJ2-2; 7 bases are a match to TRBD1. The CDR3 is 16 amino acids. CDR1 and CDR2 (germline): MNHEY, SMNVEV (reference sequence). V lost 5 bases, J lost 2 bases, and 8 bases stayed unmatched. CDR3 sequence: CASSVKTGINTGELFF. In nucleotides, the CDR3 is TGTGCCAGCAGTGTAAAGACAGGGATCAACACCGGGGAGCTGTTTTTT.

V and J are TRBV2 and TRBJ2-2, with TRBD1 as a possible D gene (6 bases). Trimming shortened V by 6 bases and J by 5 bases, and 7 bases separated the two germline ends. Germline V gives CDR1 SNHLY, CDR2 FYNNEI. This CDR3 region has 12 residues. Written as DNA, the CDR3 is TGTGCCAGCAGACAGGGAACCGGGGAGCTGTTTTTT. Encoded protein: CASRQGTGELFF.

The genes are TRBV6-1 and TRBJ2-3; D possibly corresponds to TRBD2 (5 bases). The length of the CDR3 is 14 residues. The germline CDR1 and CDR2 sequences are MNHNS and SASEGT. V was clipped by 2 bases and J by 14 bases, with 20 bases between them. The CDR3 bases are TGTGCCAGCAGTGAAACTAAGCCGGCCGGACGGGGGTATTTT. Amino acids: CASSETKPAGRGYF.

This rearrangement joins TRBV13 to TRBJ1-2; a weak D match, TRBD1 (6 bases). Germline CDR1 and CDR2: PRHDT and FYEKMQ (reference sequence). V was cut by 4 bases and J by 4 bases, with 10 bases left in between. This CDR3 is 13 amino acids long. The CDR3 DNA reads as TGTGCCAGCAGCTCGACAGGACCCTATGGCTACACCTTC. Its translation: CASSSTGPYGYTF.

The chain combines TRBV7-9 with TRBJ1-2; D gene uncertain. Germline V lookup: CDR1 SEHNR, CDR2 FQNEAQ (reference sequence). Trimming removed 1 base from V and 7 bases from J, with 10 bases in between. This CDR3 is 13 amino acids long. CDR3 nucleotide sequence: TGTGCCAGCAGCTTAGGCAGTATGGCTGGCTACACCTTC. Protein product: CASSLGSMAGYTF.

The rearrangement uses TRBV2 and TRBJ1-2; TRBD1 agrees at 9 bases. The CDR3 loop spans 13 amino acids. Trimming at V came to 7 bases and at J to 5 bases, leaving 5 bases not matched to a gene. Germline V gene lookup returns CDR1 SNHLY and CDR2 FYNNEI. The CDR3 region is CASNTGGTYGYTF. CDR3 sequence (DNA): TGTGCCAGCAATACAGGGGGCACTTATGGCTACACCTTC.

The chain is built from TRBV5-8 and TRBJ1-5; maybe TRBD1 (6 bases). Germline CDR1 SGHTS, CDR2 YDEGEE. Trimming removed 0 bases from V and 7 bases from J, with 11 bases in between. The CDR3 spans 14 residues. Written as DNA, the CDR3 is TGTGCCAGCAGCTTGGTTGGCAGGGGACAGCCCCAGCATTTT. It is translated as CASSLVGRGQPQHF.

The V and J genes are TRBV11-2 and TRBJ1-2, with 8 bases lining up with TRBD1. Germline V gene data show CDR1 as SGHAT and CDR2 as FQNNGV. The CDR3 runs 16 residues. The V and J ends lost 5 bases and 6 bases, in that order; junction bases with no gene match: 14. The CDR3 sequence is CASSALRDRNGDGYTF. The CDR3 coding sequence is TGTGCCAGCAGCGCTCTCAGGGACAGGAATGGGGATGGCTACACCTTC.

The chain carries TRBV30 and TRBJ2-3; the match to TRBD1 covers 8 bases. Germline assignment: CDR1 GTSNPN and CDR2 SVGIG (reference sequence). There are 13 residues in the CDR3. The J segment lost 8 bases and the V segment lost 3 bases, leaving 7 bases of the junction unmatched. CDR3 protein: CAWSRGLESTQYF. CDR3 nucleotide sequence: TGTGCCTGGAGCAGGGGGCTTGAAAGTACGCAGTATTTT. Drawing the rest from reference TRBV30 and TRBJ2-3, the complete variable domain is SQTIHQWPATLVQPVGSPLSLECTVEGTSNPNLYWYRQAAGRGLQLLFYSVGIGQISSEVPQNLSASRPQDRQFILSSKKLLLSDSGFYLCAWSRGLESTQYFGPGTRLTVL.

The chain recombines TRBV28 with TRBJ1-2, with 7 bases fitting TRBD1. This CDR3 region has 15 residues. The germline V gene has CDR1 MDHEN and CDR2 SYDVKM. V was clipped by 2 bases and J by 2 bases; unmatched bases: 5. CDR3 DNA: TGTGCCAGCAGTTTACCTACAGGGGCCAACTATGGCTACACCTTC. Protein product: CASSLPTGANYGYTF.

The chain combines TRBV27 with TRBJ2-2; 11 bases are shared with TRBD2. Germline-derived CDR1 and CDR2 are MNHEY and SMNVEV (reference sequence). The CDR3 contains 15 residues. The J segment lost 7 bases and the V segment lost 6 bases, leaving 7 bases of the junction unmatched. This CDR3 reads CASRLAGAVGGELFF. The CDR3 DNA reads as TGTGCCAGCAGACTAGCGGGAGCCGTGGGCGGGGAGCTGTTTTTT.

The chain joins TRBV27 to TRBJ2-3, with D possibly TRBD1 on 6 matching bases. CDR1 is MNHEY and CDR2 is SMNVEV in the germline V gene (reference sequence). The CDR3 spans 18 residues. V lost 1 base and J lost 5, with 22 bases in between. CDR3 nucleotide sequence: TGTGCCAGCAGTTTATTGGCCCAGGGGAGTATAGCTATAGATACGCAGTATTTT. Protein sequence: CASSLLAQGSIAIDTQYF.

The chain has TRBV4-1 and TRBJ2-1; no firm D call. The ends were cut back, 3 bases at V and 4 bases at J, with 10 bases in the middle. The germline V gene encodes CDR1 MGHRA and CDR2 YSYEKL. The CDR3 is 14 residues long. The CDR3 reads CASSQPGSYNEQFF. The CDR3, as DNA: TGCGCCAGCAGCCAGCCGGGTTCATACAATGAGCAGTTCTTC.

The CDR3, as DNA: TGTGCCAGCAGCGTGGCCGGGACAGTTTATGGCTACACCTTC. As protein: CASSVAGTVYGYTF. The chain employs TRBV9 and TRBJ1-2; 7 bases align to TRBD1. The germline gives CDR1 SGDLS, CDR2 YYNGEE. The CDR3 is made up of 14 amino acids. The V gene end was trimmed by 2 bases and the J gene end by 5 bases; junction bases not matched to a gene: 6.

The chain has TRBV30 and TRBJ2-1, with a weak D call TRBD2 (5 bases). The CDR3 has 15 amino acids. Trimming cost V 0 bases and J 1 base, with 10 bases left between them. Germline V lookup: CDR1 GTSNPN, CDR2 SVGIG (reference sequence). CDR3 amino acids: CAWSVLDVSYNEQFF. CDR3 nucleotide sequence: TGTGCCTGGAGTGTACTAGACGTATCCTACAATGAGCAGTTCTTC.

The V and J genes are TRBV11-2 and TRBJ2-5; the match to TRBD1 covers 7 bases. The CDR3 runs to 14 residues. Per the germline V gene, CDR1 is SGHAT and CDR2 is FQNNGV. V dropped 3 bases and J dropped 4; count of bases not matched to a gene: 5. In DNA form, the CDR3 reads TGTGCCAGCAGCTTTACAGGGGAAGGAGAGACCCAGTACTTC. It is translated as CASSFTGEGETQYF.

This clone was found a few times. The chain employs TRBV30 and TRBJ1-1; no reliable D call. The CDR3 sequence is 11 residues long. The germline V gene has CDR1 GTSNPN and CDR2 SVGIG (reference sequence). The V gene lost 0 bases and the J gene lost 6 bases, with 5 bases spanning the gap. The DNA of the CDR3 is TGTGCCTGGAGTGTAGTAGCTGAAGCTTTCTTT. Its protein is CAWSVVAEAFF. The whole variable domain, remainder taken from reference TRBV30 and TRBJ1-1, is SQTIHQWPATLVQPVGSPLSLECTVEGTSNPNLYWYRQAAGRGLQLLFYSVGIGQISSEVPQNLSASRPQDRQFILSSKKLLLSDSGFYLCAWSVVAEAFFGQGTRLTVV.

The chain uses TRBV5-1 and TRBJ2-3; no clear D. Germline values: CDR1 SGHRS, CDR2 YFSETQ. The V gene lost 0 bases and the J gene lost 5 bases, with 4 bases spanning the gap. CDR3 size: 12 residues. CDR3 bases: TGCGCCAGCAGCTTGGATAGAGATACGCAGTATTTT. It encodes CASSLDRDTQYF.

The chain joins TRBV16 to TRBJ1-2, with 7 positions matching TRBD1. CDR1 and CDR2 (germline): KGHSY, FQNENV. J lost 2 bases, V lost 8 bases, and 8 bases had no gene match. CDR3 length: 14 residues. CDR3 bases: TGTGCCAGCTCTAGCACAGGGGTAAACTATGGCTACACCTTC. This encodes CASSSTGVNYGYTF.

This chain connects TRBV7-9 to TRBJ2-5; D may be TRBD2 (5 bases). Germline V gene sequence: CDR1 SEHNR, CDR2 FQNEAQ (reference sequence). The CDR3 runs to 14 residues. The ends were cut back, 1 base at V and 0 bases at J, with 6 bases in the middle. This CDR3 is CASSLGTDQETQYF. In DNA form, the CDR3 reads TGTGCCAGCAGCTTAGGGACTGACCAAGAGACCCAGTACTTC.

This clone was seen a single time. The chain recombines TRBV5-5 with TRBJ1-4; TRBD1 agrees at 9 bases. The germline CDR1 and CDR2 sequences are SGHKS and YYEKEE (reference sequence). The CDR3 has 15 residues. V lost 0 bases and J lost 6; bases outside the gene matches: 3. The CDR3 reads CASSLDRGRYEKLFF. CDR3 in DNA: TGTGCCAGCAGCTTGGACAGGGGGCGGTATGAAAAACTGTTTTTT.